These T cell receptor beta chains were read from a single sample in a study of shared clonotypes between healthy human individuals. Profiled with immunoSEQ multiplex PCR; TCRdb holds only in-frame clones, not every one. Here the sample spans under 850,000 clones, around 77% being singletons. The sequenced sample was memory CD4+ T cells sorted from blood. The source is a woman aged 25 to 45 in good health. The CDR3 runs from the conserved cysteine through the conserved F or W. Fields, in order: J gene, D gene, clone size, V gene, CDR3 length, CDR3 protein, CDR3 DNA. The D gene is left open where the match is weak. Part of the rows lack a size; the others show once, few, many or a class for expanded clones.

>TRBJ2-7|.|.|TRBV30|12
CAWRDYNYEQYF
TGTGCCTGGAGGGACTACAACTACGAGCAGTACTTC
>TRBJ2-7|.|.|TRBV6-5|14
CASSYLNRVREQYF
TGTGCCAGCAGTTACCTTAACAGGGTTCGGGAGCAGTACTTC
>TRBJ1-2|.|many|TRBV29-1|13
CSVGLTANYGYTF
TGCAGCGTTGGACTGACAGCTAACTATGGCTACACCTTC
>TRBJ1-2|TRBD1|few|TRBV5-1|17
CASSPTPGQGANYGYTF
TGCGCCAGCAGCCCTACCCCGGGACAGGGTGCTAACTATGGCTACACCTTC
>TRBJ1-2|.|.|TRBV7-2|17
CASSLALSSVTNYGYTF
TGTGCCAGCAGCTTAGCGTTAAGCTCCGTAACTAACTATGGCTACACCTTC
>TRBJ2-7|.|.|TRBV5-4|14
CASSSKGGVDEQYF
TGTGCCAGCAGCTCAAAAGGGGGAGTGGACGAGCAGTACTTC
>TRBJ2-2|.|few|TRBV29-1|13
CSVDKANTGELFF
TGCAGCGTTGATAAGGCGAACACCGGGGAGCTGTTTTTT
>TRBJ2-1|.|.|TRBV11-2|15
CASSHYQAGRNEQFF
TGTGCCAGCAGCCACTACCAAGCGGGCCGCAATGAGCAGTTCTTC
>TRBJ2-1|TRBD1|.|TRBV5-1|15
CASSHTRDRANEQFF
TGCGCCAGCAGCCATACTAGGGACAGGGCAAATGAGCAGTTCTTC
>TRBJ1-1|TRBD1|.|TRBV7-9|17
CASSLGDRGKSSTEAFF
TGTGCCAGCAGCTTAGGGGACAGGGGGAAGAGTAGCACTGAAGCTTTCTTT
>TRBJ2-7|TRBD2|.|TRBV28|15
CASSLPFGGSYEQYF
TGTGCCAGCAGTTTGCCCTTCGGGGGGTCCTACGAGCAGTACTTC